The T cell receptor (beta chain) described here comes from a study of blood T cell repertoires in COVID-19. Study summary: Sources were T cells, B-cell-depleted T cells, or PBMCs; the material itself was cDNA or gDNA.

Germline V gene data show CDR1 as LNHDA and CDR2 as SQIVND (reference sequence). The V and J ends lost 6 bases and 0 bases respectively, with 9 bases between them. CDR3 length equals 14 residues. Original handling: Reference gene primer amplification gave estimated nucleated cell counts. Method: immunoSEQ multiplex PCR; TCRdb's copy keeps in-frame clones and lacks some. D and trimming were read from the DNA, whereas the V and J calls and clone size are those reported in that table. The data hold about 170,000 clones, with about 85% observed a single time. The chain recombines TRBV19 with TRBJ2-1; no reliable D call. Input material: peripheral blood. The source is a man aged 55 to 70 who had recovered from COVID-19. The CDR3 DNA reads TGTGCCAGTAGCTTCTCCGGCTCCTACAATGAGCAGTTCTTC. This encodes CASSFSGSYNEQFF.